A selection of T cell receptor beta chains follows, all from one sample in a study of shared clonotypes between healthy human individuals. Method: immunoSEQ multiplex PCR; TCRdb's copy keeps in-frame clones and lacks some. This repertoire shows about 2.4 million clones, 80% to 95% found once; its top ten account for about 0.34%. The material sequenced was naive CD4+ T cells from PBMCs. These receptors were collected from a man aged 18 to 29 in good health. Some clones in this sample may be carry-over from other donors' samples. Each CDR3 is given with its conserved first and last residue. The D gene is left open where the match is weak. Clone size is given for some rows only: seen once, a few or many times, or a class if the clone is expanded.

TRBV28	TRBJ2-5	NA	TRBD1	CASSGGTGGAGETQYF	TGTGCCAGCAGCGGTGGGACAGGGGGCGCGGGGGAGACCCAGTACTTC
TRBV7-8	TRBJ2-1	NA	NA	CASSQLPLAGSSYNEQFF	TGTGCCAGCAGCCAATTACCCTTGGCCGGGAGCTCCTACAATGAGCAGTTCTTC
TRBV18	TRBJ1-5	NA	TRBD1	CASSQGQPNQPQHF	TGTGCCAGCTCCCAGGGACAGCCCAATCAGCCCCAGCATTTT
TRBV4-1	TRBJ2-1	NA	NA	CASSLNRVNYNEQFF	TGCGCCAGCAGCCTAAACAGGGTCAACTACAATGAGCAGTTCTTC
TRBV11-3	TRBJ2-3	NA	NA	CASSLPGNTQYF	TGTGCCAGCAGCTTACCAGGGAATACGCAGTATTTT
TRBV5-1	TRBJ2-1	NA	TRBD2	CASSGTGTSGSSYNEQFF	TGCGCCAGCAGCGGAACCGGGACTAGCGGGAGCTCCTACAATGAGCAGTTCTTC
TRBV6-6	TRBJ2-1	NA	NA	CASSGRSNEQFF	TGTGCCAGCAGTGGGCGGAGCAATGAGCAGTTCTTC
TRBV7-3	TRBJ2-1	NA	TRBD2	CASSLAGTTNEQFF	TGTGCCAGCAGCTTAGCTGGGACTACCAATGAGCAGTTCTTC
TRBV5-1	TRBJ2-1	NA	TRBD2	CASSPRELGLAVGNEQFF	TGCGCCAGCAGCCCCCGGGAGCTCGGACTAGCGGTCGGCAATGAGCAGTTCTTC
TRBV5-8	TRBJ1-1	NA	NA	CASSHYQGPLGNTEAFF	TGTGCCAGCAGCCATTACCAGGGCCCCCTCGGGAACACTGAAGCTTTCTTT
TRBV7-2	TRBJ1-2	few	TRBD1	CASSSQGVDGYTF	TGTGCCAGCAGTTCTCAGGGGGTGGATGGCTACACCTTC
TRBV6-4	TRBJ2-7	once	TRBD2	CASSDLVASGPYEQYF	TGTGCCAGCAGTGATCTGGTGGCTAGCGGACCCTACGAGCAGTACTTC
TRBV11-3	TRBJ2-1	NA	TRBD1	CASSPWTGEGYNEQFF	TGTGCCAGCAGCCCCTGGACAGGGGAGGGATACAATGAGCAGTTCTTC
TRBV5-5	TRBJ1-2	NA	NA	CASSLGGHFLSNYGYTF	TGTGCCAGCAGCTTGGGGGGGCATTTCCTGAGTAACTATGGCTACACCTTC
TRBV28	TRBJ2-5	NA	NA	CASRLAGALETQYF	TGTGCCAGCAGACTCGCGGGGGCGTTGGAGACCCAGTACTTC
TRBV6-5	TRBJ1-3	NA	NA	CASSYNAGGGNTIYF	TGTGCCAGCAGTTACAACGCGGGGGGAGGAAACACCATATATTTT
TRBV19	TRBJ2-7	once	TRBD2	CASSRLAGPSYEQYF	TGTGCCAGTAGTCGACTAGCGGGTCCCTCCTACGAGCAGTACTTC
TRBV19	TRBJ2-3	once	TRBD2	CASSPQLAGYSDTQYF	TGTGCCAGTAGTCCCCAACTAGCGGGATACTCAGATACGCAGTATTTT
TRBV5-1	TRBJ1-1	NA	TRBD1	CASSSGTGGLGEAFF	TGCGCCAGCAGTTCCGGGACAGGGGGCTTGGGTGAAGCTTTCTTT